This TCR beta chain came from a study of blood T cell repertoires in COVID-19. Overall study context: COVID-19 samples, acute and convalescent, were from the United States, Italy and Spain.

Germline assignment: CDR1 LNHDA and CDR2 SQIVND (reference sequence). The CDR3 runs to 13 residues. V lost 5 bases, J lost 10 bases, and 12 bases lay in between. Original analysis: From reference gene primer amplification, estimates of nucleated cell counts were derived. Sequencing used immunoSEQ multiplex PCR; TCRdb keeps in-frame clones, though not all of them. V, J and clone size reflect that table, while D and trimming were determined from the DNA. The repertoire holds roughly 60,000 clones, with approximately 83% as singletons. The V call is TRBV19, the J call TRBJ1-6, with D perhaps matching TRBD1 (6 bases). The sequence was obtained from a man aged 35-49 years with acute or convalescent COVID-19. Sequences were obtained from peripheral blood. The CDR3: CASSLRGQSPLHF. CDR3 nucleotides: TGTGCCAGTAGTCTCAGGGGACAATCACCCCTCCACTTT.